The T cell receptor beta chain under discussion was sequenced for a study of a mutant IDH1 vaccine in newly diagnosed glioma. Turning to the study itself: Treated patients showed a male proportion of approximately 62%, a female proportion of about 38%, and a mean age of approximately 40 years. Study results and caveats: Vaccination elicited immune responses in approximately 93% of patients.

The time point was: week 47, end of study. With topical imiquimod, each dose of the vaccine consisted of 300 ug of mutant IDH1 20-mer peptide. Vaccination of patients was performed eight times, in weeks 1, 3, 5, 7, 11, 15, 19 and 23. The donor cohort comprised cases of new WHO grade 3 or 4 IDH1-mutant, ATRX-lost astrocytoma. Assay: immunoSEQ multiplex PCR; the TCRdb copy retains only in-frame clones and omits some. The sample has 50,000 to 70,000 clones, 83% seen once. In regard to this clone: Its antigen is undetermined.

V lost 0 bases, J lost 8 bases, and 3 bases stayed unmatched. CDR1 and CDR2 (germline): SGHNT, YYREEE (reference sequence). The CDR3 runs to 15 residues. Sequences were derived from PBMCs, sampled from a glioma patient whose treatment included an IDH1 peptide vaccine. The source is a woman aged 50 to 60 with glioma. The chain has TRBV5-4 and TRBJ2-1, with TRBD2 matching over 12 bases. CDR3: CASSLETSGGHEQFF. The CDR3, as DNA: TGTGCCAGCAGCTTGGAGACTAGCGGGGGCCATGAGCAGTTCTTC.